The 11 T cell receptor beta chains in this list originate from one sample, sequenced in a study of T cell responses to AZD1222 COVID-19 vaccine. TCRdb's table, derived via immunoSEQ multiplex PCR, lists solely in-frame clones and lacks some. The repertoire has about 150,000 clones, about 92% of them found once; the top ten carry approximately 17%. The specimen comprised peripheral blood, sampled on day 0 of AZD1222 vaccination. These receptors were taken from an adult in good health.

This rearrangement joins TRBV20-1 to TRBJ1-6; possibly TRBD1 for D (5 bases). The germline V gene encodes CDR1 DFQATT and CDR2 SNEGSKA (reference sequence). The CDR3 is made up of 11 amino acids. V gave up 3 bases and J gave up 10 bases, with 7 bases separating them. In DNA, the CDR3 is TGCAGTGCTAGTAAGGGGTCACCCCTCCACTTT. It encodes CSASKGSPLHF.

This chain joins TRBV6-4 and TRBJ1-1; D might be TRBD1 (5 bases). Germline V lookup: CDR1 MRHNA, CDR2 SNTAGT. Trimming removed 5 bases from V and 7 bases from J, with 14 bases in between. This CDR3 comprises 13 residues. Here the CDR3 DNA reads TGTGCCAGCAGTAAATCCCTCGGGGGTGAAGCTTTCTTT. This encodes CASSKSLGGEAFF.

This clone appeared a single time. V and J are TRBV25-1 and TRBJ2-4; TRBD2 matches at 11 bases. Germline trimming cut 8 bases from V and 13 bases from J; bases unmatched to any gene: 7. The CDR3 extends over 12 amino acids. CDR1 and CDR2 from the germline V gene are MGHDK and SYGVNS. The DNA of the CDR3 is TGTGCCAGCCCCACTAGCGGGGGATGGCAGTACTTC. Its protein is CASPTSGGWQYF.

This clone was picked up a small number of times. CDR3 amino acids: CAPSGPSGRHEQFF. CDR3 coding DNA: TGTGCCCCCAGCGGGCCTAGCGGGAGGCATGAGCAGTTCTTC. The rearrangement links TRBV7-9 to TRBJ2-1, with 11 nucleotides matching TRBD2. V shed 11 bases and J 8 bases; nucleotides not matched to a gene: 11. Germline V CDR1 and CDR2: SEHNR, FQNEAQ (reference sequence). CDR3 length: 14 residues.

V usage is TRBV5-4 and J usage is TRBJ1-2; D gene uncertain. Trimming removed 1 base from V and 7 bases from J, with 17 bases in between. From germline, CDR1 is SGHNT and CDR2 YYREEE (reference sequence). The CDR3 has 15 residues. The CDR3 DNA reads TGTGCCAGCAGCTTGATGCAGGCCGGGGTTTTTGGCTACACCTTC. It translates to CASSLMQAGVFGYTF.

This clone was counted a single time. The chain combines TRBV19 with TRBJ2-3; D remains ambiguous. The CDR3 is made up of 12 amino acids. The V end lost 5 bases, the J end lost 6 bases, and 9 bases lay between the germline ends. CDR1 and CDR2 from the germline V gene are LNHDA and SQIVND (reference sequence). CDR3 region: CASSPLRDTQYF. In DNA, the CDR3 is TGTGCCAGTAGTCCCCTAAGGGATACGCAGTATTTT.

In DNA form, the CDR3 reads TGTGCCAGTAGTACCCTCCCGGGGGGAGTCGGCTACACCTTC. It is translated as CASSTLPGGVGYTF. The V gene is TRBV19, the J gene TRBJ1-2; D perhaps matches TRBD1 (5 bases). V dropped 4 bases and J dropped 8 bases, with 17 bases sitting between them. The CDR3 sequence is 14 residues long. In germline, CDR1 is LNHDA, CDR2 SQIVND (reference sequence). The full variable domain, its missing parts supplied by reference TRBV19 and TRBJ1-2, is DGGITQSPKYLFRKEGQNVTLSCEQNLNHDAMYWYRQDPGQGLRLIYYSQIVNDFQKGDIAEGYSVSREKKESFPLTVTSAQKNPTAFYLCASSTLPGGVGYTFGSGTRLTVV.

The chain recombines TRBV12-5 with TRBJ1-1; 9 nucleotides agree with TRBD1. The CDR3 has 16 amino acids. Germline lookup yields CDR1 LGHNT and CDR2 FRNRAP. The junction had 14 bases not matched to a gene; V was cut back by 7 bases and J by 5 bases. The CDR3, as DNA: TGTGCTAGTGCCGACACAGGGGGCGGAGTGAGTACTGAAGCTTTCTTT. Encoded protein: CASADTGGGVSTEAFF.

The chain joins TRBV5-8 to TRBJ1-2, with D possibly TRBD1 on 5 matching bases. The V gene's germline CDR1 is SGHTS and CDR2 YDEGEE. Trimming left V 0 bases short and J 3 bases short, with 6 bases between. The CDR3 is 13 residues long. Written as DNA, the CDR3 is TGTGCCAGCAGCTTGGCGGGGGACTATGGCTACACCTTC. Encoded protein: CASSLAGDYGYTF.

The V call is TRBV27, the J call TRBJ2-3, with D perhaps assigned TRBD1 or TRBD2 (5 bases each). CDR1 is MNHEY and CDR2 is SMNVEV in the germline V gene (reference sequence). The CDR3 extends over 16 amino acids. The germline V and J ends were trimmed by 6 bases and 0 bases, with 16 bases remaining between them. This CDR3 reads CASSPSGRSSTDTQYF. CDR3 DNA: TGTGCCAGCAGCCCGTCGGGGCGCTCTAGCACAGATACGCAGTATTTT.

The chain combines TRBV7-2 with TRBJ1-4; D remains unclear. The CDR3 has 14 amino acids. Germline lookup yields CDR1 SGHTA and CDR2 FQGNSA. V was pared by 5 bases and J by 12 bases, with 19 bases between. This CDR3 is CASSAIPDVRELFF. The CDR3 region has the DNA TGTGCCAGCAGCGCAATACCCGATGTGAGGGAACTGTTTTTT.